This T cell receptor beta chain was sequenced during a study of blood T cell repertoires in COVID-19. About the research overall: Both acute and convalescent COVID-19 samples were obtained from the United States, Italy and Spain.

This clone was recorded only once. V shed 4 bases, J shed 6 bases, and the junction held 9 bases outside the gene matches. The germline CDR1 and CDR2 sequences are SGHRS and YFSETQ. CDR3 length equals 15 residues. Here immunoSEQ multiplex PCR was the method, and the copy in TCRdb shows in-frame clones only, minus some. The sample lists 60,000 to 70,000 clones, approximately 83% occurring once. The sequencing sample was made of peripheral blood. This TCR came from a man older than 75 with acute or convalescent COVID-19. J is TRBJ1-3 and V is TRBV5-1, with 8 bases identical to TRBD1. CDR3 protein: CASSDPPGGTNTIYF. The CDR3 nucleotides are TGCGCCAGCAGCGATCCACCAGGGGGCACAAACACCATATATTTT.